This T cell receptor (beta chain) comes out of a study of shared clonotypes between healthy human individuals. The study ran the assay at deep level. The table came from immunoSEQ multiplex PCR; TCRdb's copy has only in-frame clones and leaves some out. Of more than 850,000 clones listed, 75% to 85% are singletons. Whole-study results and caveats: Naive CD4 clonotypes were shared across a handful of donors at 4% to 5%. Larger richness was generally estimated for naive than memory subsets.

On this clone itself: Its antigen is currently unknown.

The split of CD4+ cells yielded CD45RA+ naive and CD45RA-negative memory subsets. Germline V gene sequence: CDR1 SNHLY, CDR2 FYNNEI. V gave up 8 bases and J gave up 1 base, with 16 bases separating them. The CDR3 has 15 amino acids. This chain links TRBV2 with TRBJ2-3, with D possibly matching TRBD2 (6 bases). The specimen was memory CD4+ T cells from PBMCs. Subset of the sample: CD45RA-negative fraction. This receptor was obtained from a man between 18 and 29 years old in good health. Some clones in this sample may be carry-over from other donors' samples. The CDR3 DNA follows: TGTGCCAGCCGTCCCCAACTAGCAGGCACAGATACGCAGTATTTT. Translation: CASRPQLAGTDTQYF.